A selection of T cell receptor beta chains follows, all from one sample in a study of T-cell memory formation after mild COVID-19. TCRdb passed the 5' RACE reads through MiXCR, listing each CDR3 protein once. The sample records 250,000 to 350,000 distinct CDR3 sequences, 15% to 20% being singletons. What was sequenced was PBMCs or a T cell subset sorted from them (not recorded which). The receptors were gathered from a man aged 18 to 35 who had mild COVID-19 (a few samples of this study predate the infection). Cell type and time point are not known. The CDR3 runs from the conserved cysteine through the conserved F or W.

J: TRBJ2-5; V: TRBV7-9; CDR3: CASSWASGSGETQYF
J: TRBJ2-7; V: TRBV20-1; CDR3: CSARDGDRASYEQYF
J: TRBJ2-3; V: TRBV24-1; CDR3: CATAGTTGDTQYF
J: TRBJ2-7; V: TRBV12-3/TRBV12-4; CDR3: CASSSTSGAIAEYF
J: TRBJ2-4; V: TRBV20-1; CDR3: CSATRGTAKPEGHF
J: TRBJ2-5; V: TRBV2; CDR3: CASRRGPASGAQYF
J: TRBJ2-1; V: TRBV5-1; CDR3: CASYGLYNEQFF
J: TRBJ2-2; V: TRBV29-1; CDR3: CSVSGTTWELFF
J: TRBJ2-4; V: TRBV9; CDR3: CASSGFQGKNIQYF
J: TRBJ2-7; V: TRBV6-5; CDR3: CATHGGRHEQYF
J: TRBJ2-7; V: TRBV4-1; CDR3: CASSQLPGRYYEQYF
J: TRBJ2-7; V: TRBV27; CDR3: CASSFGADTYEQYF
J: TRBJ1-1; V: TRBV6-5; CDR3: CASSPSPRTEAFF
J: TRBJ2-7; V: TRBV19; CDR3: CASRDERGPVYEQYF
J: TRBJ2-4; V: TRBV20-1; CDR3: CSASGGAKNIQYF
J: TRBJ2-6; V: TRBV5-1; CDR3: CASSLRDRESGANVLTF
J: TRBJ1-3; V: TRBV2; CDR3: CASRQGGDTIYF
J: TRBJ1-1; V: TRBV5-4; CDR3: CASSFYGTDEAFF
J: TRBJ1-3; V: TRBV20-1; CDR3: CSARGTGGAWGNTIYF
J: TRBJ2-3; V: TRBV7-8; CDR3: CASSLAGQGKGVTDTQYF
J: TRBJ2-1; V: TRBV20-1; CDR3: CSARDKVARYNEQFF
J: TRBJ2-2; V: TRBV7-9; CDR3: CASSPRRGTGELFF
J: TRBJ1-5; V: TRBV6-1; CDR3: CASRGDRGLNQPQHF
J: TRBJ2-3; V: TRBV19; CDR3: CASSMEDRQDTQYF
J: TRBJ1-1; V: TRBV30; CDR3: CAWSRDSNTEAFF
J: TRBJ2-5; V: TRBV29-1; CDR3: CSVDRTQYF
J: TRBJ2-2; V: TRBV5-1; CDR3: CASSAGRVFGVTGELFF
J: TRBJ2-7; V: TRBV6-6; CDR3: CASSYSSANKYEQYF
J: TRBJ2-3; V: TRBV3-1; CDR3: CASSHRDRGQPDTQYF
J: TRBJ1-1; V: TRBV25-1; CDR3: CASSDGHPTEAFF
J: TRBJ1-1; V: TRBV28; CDR3: CASSQADRYYTEAFF
J: TRBJ2-1; V: TRBV7-9; CDR3: CASSWGMGDEQFF
J: TRBJ2-5; V: TRBV10-3; CDR3: CAISESQTGSRETQYF
J: TRBJ2-2; V: TRBV6-2/TRBV6-3; CDR3: CASSYSDSNTGELFF
J: TRBJ1-1; V: TRBV20-1; CDR3: CSPTIPRWGANTEAFF
J: TRBJ2-7; V: TRBV4-3; CDR3: CASSQAKVSEQYF
J: TRBJ2-1; V: TRBV20-1; CDR3: CSARVLRLVGNEQFF
J: TRBJ2-2; V: TRBV3-1; CDR3: CASSARHNTGELFF
J: TRBJ1-3; V: TRBV4-1; CDR3: CASSNRGTGNTIYF
J: TRBJ1-3; V: TRBV5-1; CDR3: CASSSGGAGNTIYF
J: TRBJ2-3; V: TRBV3-1; CDR3: CASSKTGPSRTDTQYF
J: TRBJ1-2; V: TRBV7-2; CDR3: CASSLNRGVVDGYTF
J: TRBJ2-4; V: TRBV6-6; CDR3: CASSQELEDDQYF
J: TRBJ2-4; V: TRBV20-1; CDR3: CSAQPGQTKNIQYF
J: TRBJ2-1; V: TRBV20-1; CDR3: CSVKTGGRDEQFF
J: TRBJ2-7; V: TRBV29-1; CDR3: CSVERGTGSYEQYF
J: TRBJ2-1; V: TRBV5-1; CDR3: CASRQLAGEKDEQFF
J: TRBJ2-2; V: TRBV2; CDR3: CASSENGGGYTGELFF
J: TRBJ1-5; V: TRBV15; CDR3: CATSRERQGNSNQPQHF
J: TRBJ2-1; V: TRBV6-5; CDR3: CATGFGGGYEQFF
J: TRBJ2-5; V: TRBV5-1; CDR3: CASSSAQETQYF
J: TRBJ2-7; V: TRBV5-1; CDR3: CASRSQAGGLADEQYF
J: TRBJ1-2; V: TRBV6-6; CDR3: CASSSGDGYTF
J: TRBJ1-5; V: TRBV2; CDR3: CATAPGGNQPQHF
J: TRBJ2-2; V: TRBV5-1; CDR3: CASSLEQTNTGELFF
J: TRBJ2-7; V: TRBV4-1; CDR3: CASSPTGNEQYF
J: TRBJ2-1; V: TRBV11-2; CDR3: CASSLISAYNEQFF
J: TRBJ1-1; V: TRBV11-2; CDR3: CASSPGTGGKAFF